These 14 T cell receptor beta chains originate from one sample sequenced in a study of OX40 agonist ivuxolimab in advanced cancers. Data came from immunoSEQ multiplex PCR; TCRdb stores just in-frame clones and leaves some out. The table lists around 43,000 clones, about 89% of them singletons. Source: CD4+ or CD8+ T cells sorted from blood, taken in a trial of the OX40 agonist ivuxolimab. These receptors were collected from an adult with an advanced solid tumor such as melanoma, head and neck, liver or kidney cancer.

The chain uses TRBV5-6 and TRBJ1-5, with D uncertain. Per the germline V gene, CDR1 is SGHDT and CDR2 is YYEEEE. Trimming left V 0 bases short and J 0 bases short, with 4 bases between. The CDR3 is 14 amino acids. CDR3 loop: CASSLADSNQPQHF. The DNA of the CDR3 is TGTGCCAGCAGCTTGGCCGATAGCAATCAGCCCCAGCATTTT.

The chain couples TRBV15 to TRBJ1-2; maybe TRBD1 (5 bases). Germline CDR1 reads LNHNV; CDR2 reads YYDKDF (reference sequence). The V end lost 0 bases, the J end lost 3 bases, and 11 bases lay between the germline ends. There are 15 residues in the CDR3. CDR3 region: CATSRDRTNYYGYTF. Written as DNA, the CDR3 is TGTGCCACCAGCAGAGATAGGACAAACTACTATGGCTACACCTTC. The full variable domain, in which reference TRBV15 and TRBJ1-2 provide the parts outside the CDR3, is DAMVIQNPRYQVTQFGKPVTLSCSQTLNHNVMYWYQQKSSQAPKLLFHYYDKDFNNEADTPDNFQSRRPNTSFCFLDIRSPGLGDTAMYLCATSRDRTNYYGYTFGSGTRLTVV.

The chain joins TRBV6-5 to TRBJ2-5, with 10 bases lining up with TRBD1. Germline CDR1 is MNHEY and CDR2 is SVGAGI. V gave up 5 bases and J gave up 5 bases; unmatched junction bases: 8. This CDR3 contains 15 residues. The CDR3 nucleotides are TGTGCCAGCAGTCTTGGGACAGGGGATGGTGAGACCCAGTACTTC. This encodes CASSLGTGDGETQYF.

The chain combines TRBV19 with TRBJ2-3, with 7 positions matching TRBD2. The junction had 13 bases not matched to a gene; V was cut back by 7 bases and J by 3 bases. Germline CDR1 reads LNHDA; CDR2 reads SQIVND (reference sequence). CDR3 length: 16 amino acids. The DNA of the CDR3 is TGTGCCAGTAACAACTTTCGGCGGGGAGGGACAGATACGCAGTATTTT. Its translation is CASNNFRRGGTDTQYF.

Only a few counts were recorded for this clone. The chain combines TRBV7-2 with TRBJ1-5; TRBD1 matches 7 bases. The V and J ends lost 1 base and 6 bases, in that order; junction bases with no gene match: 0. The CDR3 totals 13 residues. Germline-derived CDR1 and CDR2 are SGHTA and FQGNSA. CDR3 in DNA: TGTGCCAGCAGCTTAGACAGGGGTCAGCCCCAGCATTTT. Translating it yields CASSLDRGQPQHF. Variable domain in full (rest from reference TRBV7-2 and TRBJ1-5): GAGVSQSPSNKVTEKGKDVELRCDPISGHTALYWYRQSLGQGLEFLIYFQGNSAPDKSGLPSDRFSAERTGGSVSTLTIQRTQQEDSAVYLCASSLDRGQPQHFGDGTRLSIL.

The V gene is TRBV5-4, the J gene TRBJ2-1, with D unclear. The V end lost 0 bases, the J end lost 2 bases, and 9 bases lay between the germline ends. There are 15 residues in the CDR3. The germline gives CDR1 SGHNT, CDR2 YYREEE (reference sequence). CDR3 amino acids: CASSLDGVPYNEQFF. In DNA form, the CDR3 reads TGTGCCAGCAGCTTGGATGGGGTTCCCTACAATGAGCAGTTCTTC.

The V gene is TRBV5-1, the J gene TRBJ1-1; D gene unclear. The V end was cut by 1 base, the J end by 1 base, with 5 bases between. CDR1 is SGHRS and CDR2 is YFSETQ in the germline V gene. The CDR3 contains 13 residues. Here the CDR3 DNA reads TGCGCCAGCAGCTTGTCCCCGAACACTGAAGCTTTCTTT. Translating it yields CASSLSPNTEAFF.

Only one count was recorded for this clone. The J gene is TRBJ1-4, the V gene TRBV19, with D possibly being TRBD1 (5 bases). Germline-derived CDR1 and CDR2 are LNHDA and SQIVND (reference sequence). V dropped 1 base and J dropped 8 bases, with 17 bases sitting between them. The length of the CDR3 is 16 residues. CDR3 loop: CASSIGTKLELEKLFF. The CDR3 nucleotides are TGTGCCAGTAGTATAGGGACAAAACTCGAACTCGAAAAACTGTTTTTT.

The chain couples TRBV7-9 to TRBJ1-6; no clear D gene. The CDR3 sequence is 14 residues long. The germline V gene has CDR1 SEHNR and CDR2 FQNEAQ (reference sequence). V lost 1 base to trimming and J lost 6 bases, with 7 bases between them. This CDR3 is CASSLGEGNSPLHF. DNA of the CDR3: TGTGCCAGCAGCTTAGGCGAGGGTAATTCACCCCTCCACTTT.

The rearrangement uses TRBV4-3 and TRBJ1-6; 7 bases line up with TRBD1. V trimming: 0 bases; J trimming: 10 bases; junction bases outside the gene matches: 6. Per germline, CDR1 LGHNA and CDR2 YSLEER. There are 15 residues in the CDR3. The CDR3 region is CASSQETGIGSPLHF. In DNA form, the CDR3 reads TGCGCCAGCAGCCAAGAGACAGGGATAGGATCACCCCTCCACTTT.

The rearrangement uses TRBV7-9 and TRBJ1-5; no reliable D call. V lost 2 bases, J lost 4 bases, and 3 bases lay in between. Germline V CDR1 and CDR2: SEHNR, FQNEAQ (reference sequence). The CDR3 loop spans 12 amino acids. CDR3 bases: TGTGCCAGCAGCTTATATAATCAGCCCCAGCATTTT. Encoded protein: CASSLYNQPQHF.

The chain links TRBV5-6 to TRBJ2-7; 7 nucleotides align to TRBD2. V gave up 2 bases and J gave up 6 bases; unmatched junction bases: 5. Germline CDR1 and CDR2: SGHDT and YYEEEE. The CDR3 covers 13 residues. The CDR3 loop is CASSLLPGGEQYF. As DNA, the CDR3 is TGTGCCAGCAGCTTACTCCCGGGGGGCGAGCAGTACTTC.

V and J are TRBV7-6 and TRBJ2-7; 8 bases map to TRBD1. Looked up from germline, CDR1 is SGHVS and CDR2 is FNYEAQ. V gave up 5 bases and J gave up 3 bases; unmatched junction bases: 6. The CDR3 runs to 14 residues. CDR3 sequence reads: CASSGGQGGYEQYF. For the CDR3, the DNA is TGTGCCAGCAGCGGAGGACAGGGTGGCTACGAGCAGTACTTC.

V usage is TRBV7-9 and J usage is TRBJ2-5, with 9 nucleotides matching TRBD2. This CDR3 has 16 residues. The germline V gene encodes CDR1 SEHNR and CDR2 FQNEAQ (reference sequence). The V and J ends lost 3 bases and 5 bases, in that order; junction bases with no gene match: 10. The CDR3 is CASSFPPAGGRETQYF. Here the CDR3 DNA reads TGTGCCAGCAGCTTCCCGCCAGCGGGGGGTAGGGAGACCCAGTACTTC.